Listed below are T cell receptor beta chains from one sample, sequenced in a study of identical twins. TCRdb re-called the 5' RACE reads with MiXCR, one entry per CDR3 protein. The sample contains 430,000 or so distinct CDR3 sequences, around 24% of which appear only once. This sample was shared with a second study, whose subject was T cells expressing NK-cell markers.

The sample consisted of CD4+ T cells sorted from blood. Every receptor here comes from a woman aged 18-35 years in good health. The CDR3 runs from the conserved cysteine through the conserved F or W. D genes are given only for firm matches. Clone size is not always given. Where it is, it says once, few, many or a class for expanded clones.

>14|TRBJ2-3|.|TRBV5-1|few
CASSPEPGPDTQYF
TGCGCCAGCAGCCCCGAGCCAGGGCCAGATACGCAGTATTTT
>15|TRBJ2-5|TRBD2|TRBV6-1|.
CASRGLALPQETQYF
TGTGCCAGCAGGGGACTAGCGCTTCCCCAAGAGACCCAGTACTTC
>15|TRBJ2-7|.|TRBV5-1|few
CASRTGRDTSYEQYF
TGCGCCAGCAGGACGGGCAGGGATACTTCCTACGAGCAGTACTTC
>13|TRBJ2-5|.|TRBV6-1|.
CASRRGGHETQYF
TGTGCCAGTAGGAGGGGGGGGCATGAGACCCAGTACTTC
>15|TRBJ2-3|.|TRBV5-5|.
CASSKGSTSGDTQYF
TGTGCCAGCAGTAAGGGCAGTACCTCGGGAGATACGCAGTATTTT
>18|TRBJ2-3|.|TRBV24-1|.
CATSDSRGLDRGPDTQYF
TGTGCCACCAGTGATTCCCGTGGTCTCGATCGGGGTCCGGATACGCAGTATTTT
>14|TRBJ1-2|.|TRBV12-3/TRBV12-4|few
CASSLRPQGGGYTF
TGTGCCAGCAGTTTAAGGCCCCAAGGAGGCGGCTACACCTTC
>15|TRBJ2-1|.|TRBV5-1|.
CASSPGSLSYNEQFF
TGCGCCAGCAGCCCCGGGTCCTTGTCCTACAATGAGCAGTTCTTC
>15|TRBJ2-5|.|TRBV4-3|.
CASSQSLGYQETQYF
TGCGCCAGCAGCCAATCACTGGGCTACCAAGAGACCCAGTACTTC
>13|TRBJ1-1|.|TRBV21-1|.
CARGGGSNTEAFF
TGTGCCAGAGGGGGCGGATCGAACACTGAAGCTTTCTTT
>13|TRBJ1-1|.|TRBV19|many
CASSMSGNTEAFF
TGTGCCAGTAGTATGTCGGGGAACACTGAAGCTTTCTTT
>17|TRBJ2-7|TRBD1|TRBV5-1|.
CASSYETFGTGAYEQYF
TGCGCCAGCAGCTATGAAACATTCGGGACAGGGGCCTACGAGCAGTACTTC
>12|TRBJ2-5|TRBD2|TRBV12-5|.
CASGGTRGAQYF
TGTGCTAGTGGGGGGACTAGAGGAGCCCAGTACTTC
>11|TRBJ2-7|.|TRBV28|few
CASRNTYEQYF
TGTGCCAGCAGGAACACGTACGAGCAGTACTTC
>12|TRBJ2-7|TRBD1|TRBV29-1|.
CSAVTGRDEQYF
TGCAGCGCTGTGACAGGGAGAGACGAGCAGTACTTC
>17|TRBJ1-1|.|TRBV7-2|.
CASSRPWTGDMNTEAFF
TGTGCCAGCAGCCGACCCTGGACGGGCGACATGAACACTGAAGCTTTCTTT
>15|TRBJ1-4|.|TRBV7-2|few
CASSAVGGGGEKLFF
TGTGCCAGCAGCGCAGTCGGGGGTGGAGGGGAAAAACTGTTTTTT
>15|TRBJ2-5|TRBD1|TRBV20-1|.
CSVPSPGQVQETQYF
TGCAGTGTGCCGAGCCCGGGACAGGTTCAAGAGACCCAGTACTTC
>13|TRBJ2-1|.|TRBV6-2/TRBV6-3|.
CASSYIPYNEQFF
TGTGCCAGCAGTTACATCCCCTACAATGAGCAGTTCTTC
>12|TRBJ2-5|.|TRBV29-1|few
CSVLGIQETQYF
TGCAGCGTTCTAGGGATCCAAGAGACCCAGTACTTC
>13|TRBJ2-3|.|TRBV6-2/TRBV6-3|.
CALGGPATDTQYF
TGTGCACTTGGAGGGCCAGCCACAGATACGCAGTATTTT
>19|TRBJ2-2|.|TRBV7-5|once
CISVSEAQGTGRYTGELFF
.
>15|TRBJ2-1|.|TRBV2|few
CASSARPQRNNEQFF
TGTGCCAGCAGTGCCCGTCCCCAGCGCAATAATGAGCAGTTCTTC
>12|TRBJ2-1|.|TRBV20-1|many
CSAKAPPNEQFF
TGCAGTGCGAAGGCCCCACCTAATGAGCAGTTCTTC
>16|TRBJ2-7|.|TRBV5-1|.
CASSLGWLSAFTEQYF
TGCGCCAGCAGCTTGGGTTGGCTGTCGGCCTTCACCGAGCAGTACTTC
>13|TRBJ1-1|.|TRBV12-3/TRBV12-4|few
CASSYVGGGLAFF
TGTGCCAGCAGTTATGTTGGAGGGGGGCTAGCTTTCTTT
>14|TRBJ2-3|TRBD2|TRBV24-1|few
CATSQAGGTDTQYF
TGTGCCACCAGTCAAGCGGGGGGAACAGATACGCAGTATTTT
>12|TRBJ2-2|TRBD2|TRBV3-1|.
CASERGSGELFF
TGTGCCAGCGAGCGGGGGTCCGGGGAGCTGTTTTTT
>13|TRBJ1-6|.|TRBV5-1|few
CASSPWTVNTLHF
TGCGCCAGCAGCCCCTGGACGGTCAACACCCTCCACTTT
>16|TRBJ2-1|TRBD2|TRBV27|few
CASSFRASGRGVEQFF
TGTGCCAGCAGTTTCCGCGCTAGCGGGAGGGGTGTTGAGCAGTTCTTC